Each of the 2 T cell receptor beta chains below was sequenced from the same sample in a study of early T cells in non-severe SARS-CoV-2 infection (TCRdb year 2021). The receptor library was made with 5' RACE. Reads for this sample came from a NextSeq 500. Using fastp trimming at Q25 and MiXCR clonotype assembly, TCRdb reanalyzed the public sequencing data and kept in-frame beta chains. Every CDR3 protein is listed once, alongside the most common genes and DNA of its rows. Within this sample are tens of thousands of distinct CDR3 sequences, with approximately 4.1% of them counted one time only. The ten biggest clones cover 10% of the sample. The specimen was whole blood. The source of these receptors is an adult who was a healthcare worker with PCR-confirmed SARS-CoV-2 infection or an uninfected control (not recorded which).

This clonotype was recorded at least ten times. The chain carries TRBV6-6 and TRBJ2-3, with 7 bases identical to TRBD1. This CDR3 has 13 residues. J was trimmed by 0 bases and V by 8 bases; bases with no gene match: 2. Germline V CDR1 and CDR2: MNHNY, SVGAGI (reference sequence). The CDR3 DNA is TGTGCCAGCCGGGACAGAAGCACAGATACGCAGTATTTT. Translated: CASRDRSTDTQYF.

This clonotype was recorded many times. The J gene is TRBJ2-1, the V gene TRBV10-3; D remains ambiguous. The CDR3 has 13 residues. Germline V gives CDR1 ENHRY, CDR2 SYGVKD. V lost 10 bases and J 6 bases, leaving 16 bases between the germline ends. The CDR3 DNA is TGTGCCACAGACGGCCCCGGGTCCAATGAGCAGTTCTTC. It is translated as CATDGPGSNEQFF.